The 3 T cell receptor beta chains below all came from one sample that was sequenced in a study of preoperative IRX-2 immunotherapy in early breast cancer. TCRdb keeps only in-frame clones here, not all; method: immunoSEQ multiplex PCR. Altogether about 42,000 clones are present, 77% being singletons, with the ten largest covering roughly 1.2%. As to treatment: preoperative locoregional IRX-2 cytokine immunotherapy. Sample: tumor tissue, taken after IRX-2 immunotherapy. Receptors originate from a human donor with breast cancer.

J is TRBJ1-5 and V is TRBV18; 7 bases match TRBD1. J gave up 1 base and V 5 bases, and 11 bases lay outside the gene matches. Germline CDR1 KGHSH, CDR2 LQKENI. This CDR3 region has 17 residues. The CDR3 here is CASSGQAALGSNQPQHF. The CDR3 region has the DNA TGTGCCAGCTCAGGACAGGCGGCACTGGGAAGCAATCAGCCCCAGCATTTT.

This clone came up a few times. The chain links TRBV11-3 to TRBJ2-1; 8 bases are a match to TRBD2. The CDR3 has 18 residues. J gave up 0 bases and V 2 bases, and 9 bases lay outside the gene matches. Germline CDR1 SGHNT, CDR2 YENEEA. The CDR3 reads CASSLFSGAQFSYNEQFF. In DNA form, the CDR3 reads TGTGCCAGCAGCTTATTTAGCGGGGCCCAATTCTCCTACAATGAGCAGTTCTTC.

V and J are TRBV30 and TRBJ1-1; no clear D. Trimming removed 0 bases at V and 2 bases at J, with 1 base between. The length of the CDR3 is 11 residues. The germline V gene encodes CDR1 GTSNPN and CDR2 SVGIG (reference sequence). In nucleotides, the CDR3 is TGTGCCTGGAGTGTAAACACTGAAGCTTTCTTT. This gives the protein CAWSVNTEAFF.